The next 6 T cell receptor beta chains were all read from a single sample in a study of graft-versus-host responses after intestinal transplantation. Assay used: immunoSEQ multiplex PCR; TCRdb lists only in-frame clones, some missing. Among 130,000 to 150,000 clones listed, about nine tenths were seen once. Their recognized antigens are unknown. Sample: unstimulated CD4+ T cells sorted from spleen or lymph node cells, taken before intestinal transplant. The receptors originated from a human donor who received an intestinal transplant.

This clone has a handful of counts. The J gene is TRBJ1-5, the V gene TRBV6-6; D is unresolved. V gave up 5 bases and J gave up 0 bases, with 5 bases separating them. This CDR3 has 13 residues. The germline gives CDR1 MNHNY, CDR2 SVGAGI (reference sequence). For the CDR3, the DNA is TGTGCCAGCAGTCGGCATAGCAATCAGCCCCAGCATTTT. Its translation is CASSRHSNQPQHF.

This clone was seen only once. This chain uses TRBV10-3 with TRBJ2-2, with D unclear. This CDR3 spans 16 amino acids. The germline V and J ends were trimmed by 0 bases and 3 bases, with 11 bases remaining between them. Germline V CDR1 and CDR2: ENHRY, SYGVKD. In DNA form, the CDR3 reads TGTGCCATCAGTGAGTCGGCGCCGCCCGACACCGGGGAGCTGTTTTTT. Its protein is CAISESAPPDTGELFF.

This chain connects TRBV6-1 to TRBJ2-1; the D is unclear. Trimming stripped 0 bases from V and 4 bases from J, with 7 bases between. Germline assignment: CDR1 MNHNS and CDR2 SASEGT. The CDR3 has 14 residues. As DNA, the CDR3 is TGTGCCAGCAGTGAAGCACTTGAATACAATGAGCAGTTCTTC. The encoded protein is CASSEALEYNEQFF.

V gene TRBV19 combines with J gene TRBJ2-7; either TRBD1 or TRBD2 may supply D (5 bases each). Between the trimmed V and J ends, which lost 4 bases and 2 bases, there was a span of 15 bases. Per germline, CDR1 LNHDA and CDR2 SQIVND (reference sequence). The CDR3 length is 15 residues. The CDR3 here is CASSTSGTETYEQYF. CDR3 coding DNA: TGTGCCAGTAGTACCTCCGGGACGGAAACCTACGAGCAGTACTTC.

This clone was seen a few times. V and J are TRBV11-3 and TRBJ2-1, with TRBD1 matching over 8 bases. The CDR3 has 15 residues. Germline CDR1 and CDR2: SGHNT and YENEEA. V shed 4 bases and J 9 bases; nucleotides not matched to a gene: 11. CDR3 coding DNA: TGTGCCAGCAGCTCCCCGGACAGGGCGGGATTTGAGCAGTTCTTC. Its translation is CASSSPDRAGFEQFF.

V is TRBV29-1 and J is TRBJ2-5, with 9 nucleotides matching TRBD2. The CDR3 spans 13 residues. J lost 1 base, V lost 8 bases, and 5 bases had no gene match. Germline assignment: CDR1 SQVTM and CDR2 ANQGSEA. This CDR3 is CSSWTSAQETQYF. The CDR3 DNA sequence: TGCAGCTCTTGGACTAGCGCCCAAGAGACCCAGTACTTC.